This TCR beta chain is from a study of T cell changes during pregnancy in multiple sclerosis. Measured with immunoSEQ multiplex PCR; TCRdb has only the in-frame clones, and not every one. Here the sample spans 45,000 to 50,000 clones, more than 85% being singletons. The CDR3 runs 15 residues. Germline V lookup: CDR1 SGHVS, CDR2 FNYEAQ. With V trimmed by 5 bases and J by 2 bases, 8 bases remained unmatched. The specimen was CD8+ T cells from peripheral blood mononuclear cells, collected after pregnancy. The chain uses TRBV7-6 and TRBJ2-7; 8 nucleotides align to TRBD2. This receptor was obtained from a female donor with multiple sclerosis, enrolled in a pregnancy study. In DNA, the CDR3 is TGTGCCAGCAGCGTAGAGCGGGAGAGTGCCTACGAGCAGTACTTC. This encodes CASSVERESAYEQYF.